What follows is one T cell receptor beta chain and its context. The data are from a study of blood T cell repertoires in COVID-19. Study context: Some COVID-19 samples were acute and others convalescent; all came from the United States, Italy and Spain.

Recruitment covered roughly 24 US areas and drew participants whose ages spanned about 18 to 100 years. Trimming took 2 bases from V and 9 from J, leaving 14 bases between them. Germline V lookup: CDR1 KGHSH, CDR2 LQKENI. The CDR3 length is 15 residues. Profiled with immunoSEQ multiplex PCR; TCRdb holds only in-frame clones, not every one. The data show hundreds of thousands of clones, 88% seen once. The rearrangement uses TRBV18 and TRBJ1-6, with D possibly TRBD1 on 5 matching bases. The origin of this receptor is a woman aged 45-65 years who had recovered from COVID-19. Sequencing was carried out using PBMCs or T cells enriched from blood (not recorded which). The CDR3, as DNA: TGTGCCAGCTCACCAGAGTCCAGGGTTGTTTCACCCCTCCACTTT. This codes for CASSPESRVVSPLHF.